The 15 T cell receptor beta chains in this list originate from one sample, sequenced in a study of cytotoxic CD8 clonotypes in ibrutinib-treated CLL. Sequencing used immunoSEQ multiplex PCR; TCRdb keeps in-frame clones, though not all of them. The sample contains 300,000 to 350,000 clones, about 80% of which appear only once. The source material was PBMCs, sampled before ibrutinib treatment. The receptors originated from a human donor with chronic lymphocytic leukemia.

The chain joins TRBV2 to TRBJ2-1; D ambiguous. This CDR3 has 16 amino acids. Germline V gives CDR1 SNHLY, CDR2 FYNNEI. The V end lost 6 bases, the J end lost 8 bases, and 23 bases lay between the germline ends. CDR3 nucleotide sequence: TGTGCCAGCAGAGTGAACCCTGGGCTAGTTGACGATGAGCAGTTCTTC. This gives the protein CASRVNPGLVDDEQFF. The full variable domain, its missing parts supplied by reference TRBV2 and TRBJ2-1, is EPEVTQTPSHQVTQMGQEVILRCVPISNHLYFYWYRQILGQKVEFLVSFYNNEISEKSEIFDDQFSVERPDGSNFTLKIRSTKLEDSAMYFCASRVNPGLVDDEQFFGPGTRLTVL.

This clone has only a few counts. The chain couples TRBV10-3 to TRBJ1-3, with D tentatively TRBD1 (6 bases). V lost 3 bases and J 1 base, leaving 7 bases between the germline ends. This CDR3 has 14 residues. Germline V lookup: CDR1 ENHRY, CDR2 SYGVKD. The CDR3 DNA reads TGTGCCATCAGTGACCAGGGGTCTGGAAACACCATATATTTT. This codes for CAISDQGSGNTIYF.

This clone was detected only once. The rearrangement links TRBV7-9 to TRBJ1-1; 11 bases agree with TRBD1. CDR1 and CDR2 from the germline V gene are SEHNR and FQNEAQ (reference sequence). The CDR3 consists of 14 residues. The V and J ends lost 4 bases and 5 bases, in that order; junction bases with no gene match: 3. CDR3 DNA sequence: TGTGCCAGCAGCTCCCGGGACAGGGGGACTGAAGCTTTCTTT. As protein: CASSSRDRGTEAFF.

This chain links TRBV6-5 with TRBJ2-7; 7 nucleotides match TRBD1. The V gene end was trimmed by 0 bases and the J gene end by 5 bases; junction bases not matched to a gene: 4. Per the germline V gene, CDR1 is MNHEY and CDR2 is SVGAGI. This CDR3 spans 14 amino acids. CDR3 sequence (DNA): TGTGCCAGCAGTTACTCACAGGGGAACCACGAGCAGTACTTC. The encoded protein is CASSYSQGNHEQYF.

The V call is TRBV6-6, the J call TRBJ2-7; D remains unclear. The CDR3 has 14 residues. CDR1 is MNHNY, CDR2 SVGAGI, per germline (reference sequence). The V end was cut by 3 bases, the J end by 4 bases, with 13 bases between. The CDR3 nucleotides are TGTGCCAGCAGTTATCTCCCGCCCGGGTACGAGCAGTACTTC. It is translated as CASSYLPPGYEQYF.

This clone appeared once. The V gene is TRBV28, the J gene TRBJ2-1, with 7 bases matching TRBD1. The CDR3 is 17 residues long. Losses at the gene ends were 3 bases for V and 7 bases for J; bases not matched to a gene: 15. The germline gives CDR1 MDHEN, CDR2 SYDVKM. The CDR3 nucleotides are TGTGCCAGCAGTTTCCCCACCGGGACAGTGAGGGGAAATGAGCAGTTCTTC. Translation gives CASSFPTGTVRGNEQFF. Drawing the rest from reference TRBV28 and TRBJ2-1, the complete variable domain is DVKVTQSSRYLVKRTGEKVFLECVQDMDHENMFWYRQDPGLGLRLIYFSYDVKMKEKGDIPEGYSVSREKKERFSLILESASTNQTSMYLCASSFPTGTVRGNEQFFGPGTRLTVL.

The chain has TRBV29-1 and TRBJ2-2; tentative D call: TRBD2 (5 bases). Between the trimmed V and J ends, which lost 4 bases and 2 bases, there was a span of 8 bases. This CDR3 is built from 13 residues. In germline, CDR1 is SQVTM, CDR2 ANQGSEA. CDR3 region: CSVGTLNTGELFF. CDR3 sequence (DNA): TGCAGCGTTGGGACTCTTAACACCGGGGAGCTGTTTTTT.

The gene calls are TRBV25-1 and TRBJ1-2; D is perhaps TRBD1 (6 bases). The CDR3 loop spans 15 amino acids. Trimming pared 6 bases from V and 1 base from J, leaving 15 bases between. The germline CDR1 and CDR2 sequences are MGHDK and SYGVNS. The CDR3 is CASSDIQGSNYGYTF. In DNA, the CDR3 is TGTGCCAGCAGCGATATACAGGGTAGTAACTATGGCTACACCTTC.

CDR3 residues: CASSGGKGRTPQSSYEQYF. CDR3 DNA sequence: TGTGCCAGCAGCGGGGGAAAAGGACGGACCCCCCAAAGCTCCTACGAGCAGTACTTC. The chain links TRBV5-5 to TRBJ2-7; D tentatively reads TRBD1 or TRBD2 (5 bases each). Germline V gives CDR1 SGHKS, CDR2 YYEKEE (reference sequence). There are 19 residues in the CDR3. Trimming left V 4 bases short and J 0 bases short, with 26 bases between.

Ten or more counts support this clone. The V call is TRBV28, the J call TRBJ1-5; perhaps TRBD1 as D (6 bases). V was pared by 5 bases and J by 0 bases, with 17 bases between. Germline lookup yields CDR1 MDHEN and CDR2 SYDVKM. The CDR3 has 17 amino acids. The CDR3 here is CASSPPSGVHSNQPQHF. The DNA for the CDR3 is TGTGCCAGCAGTCCCCCCTCAGGGGTCCATAGCAATCAGCCCCAGCATTTT.

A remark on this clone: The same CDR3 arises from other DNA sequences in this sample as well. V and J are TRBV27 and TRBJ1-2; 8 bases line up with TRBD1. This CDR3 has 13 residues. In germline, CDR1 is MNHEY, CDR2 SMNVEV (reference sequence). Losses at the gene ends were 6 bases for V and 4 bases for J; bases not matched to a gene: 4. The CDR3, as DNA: TGTGCCAGCAGACTTACAGGGGGCTATGGCTACACCTTC. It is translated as CASRLTGGYGYTF.

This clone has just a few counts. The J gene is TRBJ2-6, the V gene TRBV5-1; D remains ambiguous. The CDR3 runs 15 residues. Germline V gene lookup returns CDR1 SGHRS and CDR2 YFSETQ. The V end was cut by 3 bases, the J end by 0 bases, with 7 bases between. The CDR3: CASSSSSSGANVLTF. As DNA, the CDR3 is TGCGCCAGCAGCTCTTCCTCCTCTGGGGCCAACGTCCTGACTTTC.

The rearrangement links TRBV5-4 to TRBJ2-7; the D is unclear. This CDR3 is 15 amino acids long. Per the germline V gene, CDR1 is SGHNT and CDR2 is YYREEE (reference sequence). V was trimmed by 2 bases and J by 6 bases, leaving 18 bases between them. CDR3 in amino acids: CASSFRRSQAVEQYF. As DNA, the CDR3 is TGTGCCAGCAGCTTTCGTAGGTCGCAGGCTGTCGAGCAGTACTTC.

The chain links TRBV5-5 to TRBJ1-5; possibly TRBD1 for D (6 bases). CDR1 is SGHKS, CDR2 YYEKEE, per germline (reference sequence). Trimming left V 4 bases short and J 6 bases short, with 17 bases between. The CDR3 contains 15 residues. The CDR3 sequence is CASSPTGGGTQPQHF. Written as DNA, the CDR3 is TGTGCCAGCAGCCCAACGGGGGGGGGCACTCAGCCCCAGCATTTT.

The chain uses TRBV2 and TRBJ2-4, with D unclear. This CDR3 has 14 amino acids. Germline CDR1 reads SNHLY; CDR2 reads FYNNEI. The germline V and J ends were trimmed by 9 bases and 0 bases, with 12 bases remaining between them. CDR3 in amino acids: CASLPSIAKNIQYF. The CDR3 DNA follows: TGTGCCAGTTTACCATCTATAGCCAAAAACATTCAGTACTTC. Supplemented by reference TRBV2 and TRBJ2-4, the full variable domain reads EPEVTQTPSHQVTQMGQEVILRCVPISNHLYFYWYRQILGQKVEFLVSFYNNEISEKSEIFDDQFSVERPDGSNFTLKIRSTKLEDSAMYFCASLPSIAKNIQYFGAGTRLSVL.